The present entry profiles one TCR beta chain with its context. What this receptor recognizes is not known. Base qualities are missing; no much larger clone stands one base away. As encoded in the germline V gene, CDR1 is SGDLS while CDR2 is YYNGEE. Counted from cysteine to phenylalanine, this CDR3 has 14 amino acids. Only the CDR3 region is kept as DNA, spanning 42 bases read in frame from base 1. Between the V and J ends, shortened by 0 bases and 7 bases respectively, the junction contains 12 bases. The data stem from a study of shared clonotypes between healthy human individuals (dated by TCRdb to about 2020). With regard to the full study: Two women and a few men aged 18 to 49 years were included in the cohort. For each donor, CD4 naive and CD4 memory were each run on three plates, CD8 naive on two plates, and CD8 memory on one plate. The study deeply sequenced blood TCR repertoires of several healthy adults to estimate repertoire size and the extent of clonotype sharing between individuals. Different laboratories and diverse techniques were used to prepare libraries and sequence TCR repertoires, to increase sequencing depth and limit assay-specific biases. Between about 0.85 and 9.5 billion PBMCs per donor were obtained by leukapheresis. Overall results and qualifications from the work: Higher generation probabilities were observed for clonotypes shared by all four sorted-subset donors than for non-shared clonotypes. Sampling was restricted to blood, and TCR repertoires in tissues likely differ from the TCR repertoires found in blood. Rarefaction of sorted-subset datasets indicated incomplete sequencing despite the large sequencing depth. The genetic and exposure-history diversity represented was limited by the small number of donors. About 4.5% of naive CD4, 3.5% of naive CD8, roughly 2.5% of memory CD4, and about 0.4% of memory CD8 clonotypes were shared across several donors. Estimated clonotype richness was generally larger for naive than for memory subsets. Pairwise subsampling led to the expectation that sequencing depth would affect the degree of clonotype sharing among donors.

Using the deep immunoSEQ assay, TCR CDR3 regions were amplified from genomic DNA by multiplex PCR. For each cell subset, the extracted genomic DNA was distributed evenly across all wells of several immunoSEQ 96-well plates, and each plate served as one replicate. For sorted subsets, approximately 210 ng of genomic DNA, equivalent to 30,000 or so T cell genomes, went into each replicate PCR. Purified libraries were measured with a Qubit 3.0 fluorometer, size-checked on a Bioanalyzer 2100, and measured again with the KAPA Library Quantification kit. Every immunoSEQ 96-well plate was sequenced on a dedicated single-read 150-cycle Illumina NextSeq 550 flow cell. Per the authors' processing: The immunoSEQ output contained only junctional sequences without quality scores, so filtering could not match that applied to full-length reads. Sequences were annotated with PyIR, a Python wrapper for IgBLAST v1.9, using IMGT germline references to assign V/J genes and CDR3. Reads were filtered out if the reads had weak V/J assignments (E-value above 1e-6), no CDR3, stop codons, out-of-frame junctions, or ambiguous translated residues. V3J clonotypes were defined as sequences sharing an identical inferred V gene, J gene, and CDR3 amino acid sequence. The percentage overlap between two repertoires was calculated by dividing the number of shared unique clonotypes by the size of the smaller repertoire. RTK rarefaction, the Chao1 estimator, and Recon v2.1 estimates of unobserved clonotypes were used to assess repertoire richness. Generation probabilities for all TCRbeta clonotypes obtained by the gDNA method from four donors were computed using OLGA. In TCRdb, the immuneACCESS table is reduced to in-frame sequences with V and J assigned. These tables do not hold every clone; where another copy was compared, an unresolved V gene accounts for under half, and the others remain unexplained. That table furnishes V, J and clone size, whereas the DNA furnished D and trimming. This sample lists about 1.5 million clones; around 98% were detected once. Together, the top ten hold less than 0.55% of the sample.

The donors were healthy, HIV-negative adults who had no recently reported acute infections or vaccinations. Every donor was a Caucasian adult residing in Nashville, Tennessee, USA. Magnetic negative selection was used to enrich CD4+ T cells, after which naive cells were positively selected on CD45RA and the negative fraction became the memory subset. Blood was obtained by leukapheresis, after which PBMCs were separated by Ficoll-Histopaque density gradient centrifugation and cryopreserved in liquid nitrogen vapor phase. Analytical flow cytometry was used to check the purity and quantity of each magnetically sorted T cell population. Each sorted fraction had its genomic DNA isolated and then quantified by UV absorbance on a Nanodrop 2000c.

This clonotype originated in a young man in good health. Rearrangement joined TRBV9 to TRBJ2-3, with TRBD2 as a weak D call on 5 bases. Sequencing input: naive CD4+ T cells sorted from blood. What this sample's cell subset or site label stands for: CD45RA+ positively selected. The CDR3 region: CASSVEVSGNTQYF. The nucleotide sequence reads as follows: TGTGCCAGCAGCGTAGAGGTGTCGGGAAATACGCAGTATTTT.